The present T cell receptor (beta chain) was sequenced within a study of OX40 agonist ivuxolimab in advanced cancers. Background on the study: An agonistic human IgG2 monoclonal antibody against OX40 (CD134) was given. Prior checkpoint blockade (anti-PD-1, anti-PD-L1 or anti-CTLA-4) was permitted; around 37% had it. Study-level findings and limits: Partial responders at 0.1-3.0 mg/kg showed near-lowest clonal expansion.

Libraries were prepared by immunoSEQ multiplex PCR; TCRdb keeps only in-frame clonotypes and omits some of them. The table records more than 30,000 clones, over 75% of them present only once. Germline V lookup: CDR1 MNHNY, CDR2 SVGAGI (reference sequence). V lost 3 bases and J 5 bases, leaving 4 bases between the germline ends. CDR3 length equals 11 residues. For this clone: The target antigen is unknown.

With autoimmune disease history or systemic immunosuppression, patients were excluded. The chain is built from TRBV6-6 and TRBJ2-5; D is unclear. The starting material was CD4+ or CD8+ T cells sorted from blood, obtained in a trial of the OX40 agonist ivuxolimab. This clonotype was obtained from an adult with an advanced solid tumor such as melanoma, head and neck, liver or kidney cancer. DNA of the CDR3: TGTGCCAGCAGTTATGAGGAGACCCAGTACTTC. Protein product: CASSYEETQYF.